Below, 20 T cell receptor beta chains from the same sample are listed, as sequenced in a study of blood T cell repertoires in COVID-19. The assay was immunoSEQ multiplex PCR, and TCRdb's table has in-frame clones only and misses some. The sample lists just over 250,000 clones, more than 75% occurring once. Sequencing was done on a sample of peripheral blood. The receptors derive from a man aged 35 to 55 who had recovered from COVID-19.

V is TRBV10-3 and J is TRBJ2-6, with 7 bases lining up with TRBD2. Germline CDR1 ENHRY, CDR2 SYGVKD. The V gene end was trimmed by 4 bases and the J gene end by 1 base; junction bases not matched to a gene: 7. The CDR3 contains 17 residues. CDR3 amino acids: CAISVGGRTSGANVLTF. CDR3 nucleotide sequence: TGTGCCATCAGTGTCGGGGGGAGGACATCTGGGGCCAACGTCCTGACTTTC.

The CDR3 loop reads CASSVRGLWQETQYF. The CDR3 nucleotides read TGTGCCAGCAGTGTTAGGGGGCTTTGGCAAGAGACCCAGTACTTC. The gene calls are TRBV25-1 and TRBJ2-5, with 7 bases that match TRBD1. The CDR3 extends over 15 amino acids. The ends lost 4 bases at V and 2 bases at J; junction bases unmatched: 7. CDR1 MGHDK and CDR2 SYGVNS come from the germline V gene.

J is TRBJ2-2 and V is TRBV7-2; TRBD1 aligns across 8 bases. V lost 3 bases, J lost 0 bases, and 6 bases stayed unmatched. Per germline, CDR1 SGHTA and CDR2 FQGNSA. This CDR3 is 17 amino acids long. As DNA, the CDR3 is TGTGCCAGCAGCTTCCGGGACAGGTTCGCGAACACCGGGGAGCTGTTTTTT. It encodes CASSFRDRFANTGELFF.

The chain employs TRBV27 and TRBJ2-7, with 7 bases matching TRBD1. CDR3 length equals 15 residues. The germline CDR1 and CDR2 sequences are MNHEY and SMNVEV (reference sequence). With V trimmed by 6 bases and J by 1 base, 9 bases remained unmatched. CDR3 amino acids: CASSEAGTASYEQYF. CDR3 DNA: TGTGCCAGCAGCGAAGCCGGGACAGCATCCTACGAGCAGTACTTC.

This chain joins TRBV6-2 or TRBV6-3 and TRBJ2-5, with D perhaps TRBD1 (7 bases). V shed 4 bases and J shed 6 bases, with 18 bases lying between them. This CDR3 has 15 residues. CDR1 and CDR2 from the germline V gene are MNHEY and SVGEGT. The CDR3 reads CASSSDRRVGKTQYF. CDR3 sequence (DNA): TGTGCCAGCAGTTCGGACAGGAGGGTCGGAAAGACCCAGTACTTC.

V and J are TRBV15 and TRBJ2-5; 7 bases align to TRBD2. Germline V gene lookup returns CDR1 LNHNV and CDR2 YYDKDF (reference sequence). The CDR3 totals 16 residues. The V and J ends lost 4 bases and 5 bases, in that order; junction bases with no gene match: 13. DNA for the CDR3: TGTGCCACCAGCAACCCCAAGGGAGGGGTTGAGGAGACCCAGTACTTC. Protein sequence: CATSNPKGGVEETQYF.

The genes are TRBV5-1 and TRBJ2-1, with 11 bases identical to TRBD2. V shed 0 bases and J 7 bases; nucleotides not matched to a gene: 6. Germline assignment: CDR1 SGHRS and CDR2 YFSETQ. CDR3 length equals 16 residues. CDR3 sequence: CASSLVVAGGRNEQFF. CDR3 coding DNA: TGCGCCAGCAGCTTGGTCGTAGCGGGAGGGCGGAATGAGCAGTTCTTC.

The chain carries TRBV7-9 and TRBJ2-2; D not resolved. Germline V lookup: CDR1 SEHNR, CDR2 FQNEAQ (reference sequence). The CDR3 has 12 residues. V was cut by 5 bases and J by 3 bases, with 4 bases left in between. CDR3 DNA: TGTGCCAGCAGCCCTGACACCGGGGAGCTGTTTTTT. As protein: CASSPDTGELFF.

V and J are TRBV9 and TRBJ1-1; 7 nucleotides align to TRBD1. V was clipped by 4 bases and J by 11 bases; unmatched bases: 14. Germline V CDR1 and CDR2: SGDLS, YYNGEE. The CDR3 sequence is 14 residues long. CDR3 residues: CASSIRSEGGEAFF. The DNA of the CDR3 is TGTGCCAGCAGCATACGTTCCGAAGGGGGCGAGGCTTTCTTT.

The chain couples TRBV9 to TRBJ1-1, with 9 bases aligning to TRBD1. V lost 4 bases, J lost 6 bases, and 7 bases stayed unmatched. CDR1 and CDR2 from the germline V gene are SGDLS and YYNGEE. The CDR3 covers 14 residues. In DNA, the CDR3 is TGTGCCAGCAGCACCTCAACAGGGGGCTCTGAAGCTTTCTTT. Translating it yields CASSTSTGGSEAFF. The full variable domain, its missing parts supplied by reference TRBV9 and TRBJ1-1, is DSGVTQTPKHLITATGQRVTLRCSPRSGDLSVYWYQQSLDQGLQFLIQYYNGEERAKGNILERFSAQQFPDLHSELNLSSLELGDSALYFCASSTSTGGSEAFFGQGTRLTVV.

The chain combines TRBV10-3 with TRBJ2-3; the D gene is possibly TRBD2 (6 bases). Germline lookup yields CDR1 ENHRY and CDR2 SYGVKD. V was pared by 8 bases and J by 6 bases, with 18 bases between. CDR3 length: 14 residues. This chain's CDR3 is CAIWDSSLTDTQYF. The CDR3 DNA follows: TGTGCCATCTGGGACTCCTCTCTGACCGATACGCAGTATTTT.

CDR3 coding DNA: TGTGCCAGCAGCTCCCCCGGCCCGGGAGGGACCTCCTATGGCTACACCTTC. It specifies CASSSPGPGGTSYGYTF. V is TRBV13 and J is TRBJ1-2; tentatively, D is TRBD1 (5 bases). The CDR3 is made up of 17 amino acids. Germline CDR1 is PRHDT and CDR2 is FYEKMQ (reference sequence). V lost 4 bases and J lost 4, with 22 bases in between.

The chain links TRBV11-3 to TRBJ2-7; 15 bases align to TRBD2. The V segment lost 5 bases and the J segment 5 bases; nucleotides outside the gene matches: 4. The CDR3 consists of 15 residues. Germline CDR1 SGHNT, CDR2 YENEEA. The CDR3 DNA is TGTGCCAGCAGCCTAGGGACTAGCGGGAGGCACGAGCAGTACTTC. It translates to CASSLGTSGRHEQYF.

This CDR3 is CASSYTTVPGETQYF. The CDR3 nucleotides are TGTGCCAGCAGTTACACTACCGTCCCAGGGGAGACCCAGTACTTC. This chain joins TRBV6-5 and TRBJ2-5; D is perhaps TRBD1 (5 bases). Trimming left V 2 bases short and J 5 bases short, with 15 bases between. CDR1 and CDR2 from the germline V gene are MNHEY and SVGAGI. This CDR3 comprises 15 residues.

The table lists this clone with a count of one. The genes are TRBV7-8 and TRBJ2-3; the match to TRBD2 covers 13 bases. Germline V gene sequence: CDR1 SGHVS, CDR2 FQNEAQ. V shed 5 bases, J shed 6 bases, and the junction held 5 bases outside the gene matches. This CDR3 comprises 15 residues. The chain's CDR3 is CASSRGLAGVDTQYF. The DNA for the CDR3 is TGTGCCAGCAGCCGCGGACTAGCGGGGGTCGATACGCAGTATTTT.

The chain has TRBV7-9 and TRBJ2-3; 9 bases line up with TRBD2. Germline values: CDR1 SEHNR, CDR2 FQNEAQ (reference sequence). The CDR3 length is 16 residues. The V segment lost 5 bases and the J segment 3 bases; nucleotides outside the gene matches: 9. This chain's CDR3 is CASSRRGGGATDTQYF. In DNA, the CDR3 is TGTGCCAGCAGCCGACGGGGCGGGGGGGCTACAGATACGCAGTATTTT.

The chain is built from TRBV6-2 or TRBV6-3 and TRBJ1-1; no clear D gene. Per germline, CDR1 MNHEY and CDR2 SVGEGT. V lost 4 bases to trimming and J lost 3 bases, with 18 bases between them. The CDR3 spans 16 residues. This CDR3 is CASSSPSRPLDTEAFF. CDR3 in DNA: TGTGCCAGCAGTTCGCCCTCCCGCCCCCTAGACACTGAAGCTTTCTTT.

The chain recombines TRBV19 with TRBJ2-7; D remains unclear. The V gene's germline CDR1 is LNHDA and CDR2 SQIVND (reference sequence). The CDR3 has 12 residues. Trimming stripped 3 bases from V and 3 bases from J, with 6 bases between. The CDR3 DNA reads TGTGCCAGTAGTATGAACGGCTACGAGCAGTACTTC. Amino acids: CASSMNGYEQYF.

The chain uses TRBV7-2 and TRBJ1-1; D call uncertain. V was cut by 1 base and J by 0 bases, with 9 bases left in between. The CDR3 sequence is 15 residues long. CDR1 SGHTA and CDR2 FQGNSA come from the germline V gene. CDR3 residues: CASSLVRGVNTEAFF. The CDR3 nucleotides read TGTGCCAGCAGCTTAGTGCGGGGTGTGAACACTGAAGCTTTCTTT.

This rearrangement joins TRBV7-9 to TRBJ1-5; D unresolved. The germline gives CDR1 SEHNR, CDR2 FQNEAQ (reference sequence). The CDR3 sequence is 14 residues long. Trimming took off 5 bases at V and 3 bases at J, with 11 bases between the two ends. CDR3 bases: TGTGCCAGCAGCCCCACTGGTTACAATCAGCCCCAGCATTTT. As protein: CASSPTGYNQPQHF.